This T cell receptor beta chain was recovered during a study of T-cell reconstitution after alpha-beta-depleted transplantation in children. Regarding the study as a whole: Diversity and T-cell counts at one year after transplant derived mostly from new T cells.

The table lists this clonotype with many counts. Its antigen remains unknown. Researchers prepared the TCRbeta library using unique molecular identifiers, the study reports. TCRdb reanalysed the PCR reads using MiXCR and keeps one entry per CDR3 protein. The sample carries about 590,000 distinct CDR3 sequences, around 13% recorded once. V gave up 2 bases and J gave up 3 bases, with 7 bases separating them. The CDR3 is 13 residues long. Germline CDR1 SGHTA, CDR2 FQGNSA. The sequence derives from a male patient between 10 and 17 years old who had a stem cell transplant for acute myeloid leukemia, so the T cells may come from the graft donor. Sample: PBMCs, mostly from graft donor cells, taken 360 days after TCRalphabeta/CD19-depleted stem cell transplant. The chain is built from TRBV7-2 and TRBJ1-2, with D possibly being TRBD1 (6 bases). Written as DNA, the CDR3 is TGTGCCAGCAGCTTAAAGGGGGACTATGGCTACACCTTC. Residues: CASSLKGDYGYTF.